Listed below are T cell receptor beta chains from one sample, sequenced in a study of T-cell memory formation after mild COVID-19. TCRdb called the 5' RACE reads again in MiXCR, with one record for every CDR3 protein. The data show around 300,000 distinct CDR3 sequences, just under 20% seen once. Sequencing was performed on PBMCs or a T cell subset sorted from them (not recorded which). Receptors were obtained from a man aged 18 to 29 who had mild COVID-19 (a few samples of this study predate the infection). Cell type and time point are not known. CDR3s include the opening cysteine and the closing phenylalanine or tryptophan. Each record gives: D gene, clone size, J gene, V gene, CDR3 protein, CDR3 DNA. A D gene is named only where the DNA matches it firmly. Expanded clones are given a class, and other clones once, few, many or no size at all.

-,few,TRBJ2-4,TRBV7-8,CASSPLPLGTNAAKNIQYF,TGTGCCAGCAGCCCGCTCCCCCTAGGGACCAACGCAGCCAAAAACATTCAGTACTTC
-,few,TRBJ1-2,TRBV5-1,CASSPQGVPEGGYTF,TGCGCCAGCAGCCCCCAGGGCGTCCCAGAAGGCGGCTACACCTTC
-,-,TRBJ2-7,TRBV7-2,CASSLVPLGYEQYF,TGTGCCAGCAGCTTAGTGCCGTTAGGCTACGAGCAGTACTTC
TRBD1,-,TRBJ1-2,TRBV5-1,CASSLATGANYGYTF,TGCGCCAGCAGCTTGGCGACAGGGGCAAACTATGGCTACACCTTC
-,few,TRBJ2-3,TRBV7-2,CASSEGGSGTVQYF,TGTGCCAGCAGCGAAGGGGGGTCCGGGACAGTGCAGTATTTT
TRBD1,few,TRBJ2-2,TRBV7-3,CASSGDRGLNGELFF,TGTGCCAGCAGCGGCGACAGGGGGCTAAACGGGGAGCTGTTTTTT
TRBD1,-,TRBJ1-2,TRBV7-2,CASSLDRRNYGYTF,TGTGCCAGCAGCTTGGACAGGCGGAACTATGGCTACACCTTC
-,-,TRBJ2-1,TRBV6-6,CASSYRDVNNEQFF,TGTGCCAGCAGTTACCGAGACGTCAACAATGAGCAGTTCTTC
-,few,TRBJ1-2,TRBV4-2,CASSQESWTDYTF,TGTGCCAGCAGCCAAGAATCGTGGACAGATTACACCTTC
-,-,TRBJ2-5,TRBV4-2,CASSQDRWETQYF,TGTGCCAGCAGCCAAGACAGATGGGAGACCCAGTACTTC
TRBD2,-,TRBJ2-1,TRBV20-1,CSAWDYRNNEQFF,TGCAGTGCATGGGACTACCGTAACAATGAGCAGTTCTTC
-,-,TRBJ2-3,TRBV6-4,CASSEQRTDTQYF,TGTGCCAGCAGCGAACAGAGAACAGATACGCAGTATTTT
TRBD2,-,TRBJ2-3,TRBV19,CASGAGGTSTDTQYF,TGTGCCAGTGGGGCCGGGGGGACTAGCACAGATACGCAGTATTTT
-,many,TRBJ2-2,TRBV5-1,CASSLEVHGELFF,TGCGCCAGCAGCTTGGAGGTTCACGGGGAGCTGTTTTTT
-,-,TRBJ2-3,TRBV28,CASSLFGGRTDTQYF,TGTGCCAGCAGTTTATTTGGGGGTCGCACAGATACGCAGTATTTT
TRBD1,few,TRBJ1-6,TRBV20-1,CSAPRWTGAETLNSPLHF,TGCAGTGCTCCACGGTGGACAGGGGCGGAAACCCTAAATTCACCCCTCCACTTT
-,-,TRBJ2-1,TRBV12-3/TRBV12-4,CASSLDLDLGEQFF,TGTGCCAGCAGTTTGGATCTGGACTTGGGGGAGCAGTTCTTC
-,few,TRBJ2-5,TRBV5-1,CASSLLSSALETQYF,TGCGCCAGCAGCTTGTTGTCTAGCGCTCTCGAGACCCAGTACTTC
TRBD1,many,TRBJ2-5,TRBV7-8,CASSQRTGPMVETQYF,TGTGCCAGCAGCCAGAGGACAGGCCCGATGGTAGAGACCCAGTACTTC
-,-,TRBJ2-1,TRBV5-6,CASSFYHEQFF,TGTGCCAGCAGCTTTTATCATGAGCAGTTCTTC
-,-,TRBJ1-2,TRBV4-3,CASSQDWTDYGYTF,TGCGCCAGCAGCCAAGATTGGACAGACTATGGCTACACCTTC
TRBD1,many,TRBJ1-2,TRBV6-5,CASSLGQGNGYTF,TGTGCCAGCAGTCTAGGACAGGGTAATGGCTACACCTTC
-,-,TRBJ1-1,TRBV7-9,CATLSGTEAFF,TGTGCCACCTTGAGTGGGACTGAAGCTTTCTTT
TRBD1,-,TRBJ2-6,TRBV7-2,CASRTTGGYSGANVLTF,TGTGCCAGCAGAACTACAGGGGGATACTCTGGGGCCAACGTCCTGACTTTC
-,-,TRBJ2-7,TRBV7-3,CASSPGYSYEQYF,TGTGCCAGCAGCCCAGGTTACAGCTACGAGCAGTACTTC
TRBD2,-,TRBJ2-7,TRBV20-1,CSARLAVTYEQYF,TGCAGTGCTCGACTAGCGGTGACCTACGAGCAGTACTTC
-,-,TRBJ2-1,TRBV29-1,CSVDLLHNEQFF,TGCAGCGTAGACCTTCTGCACAATGAGCAGTTCTTC
TRBD1,-,TRBJ1-5,TRBV12-3/TRBV12-4,CASSFRDSENQPQHF,TGTGCCAGCAGTTTCCGGGACAGCGAAAATCAGCCCCAGCATTTT
TRBD1,once,TRBJ1-2,TRBV5-4,CASSRGTGTLGGSGYTF,TGTGCCAGCAGCCGCGGGACAGGGACCCTGGGAGGTAGTGGCTACACCTTC
TRBD1,-,TRBJ1-1,TRBV6-5,CASNIIWTGRNTEAFF,TGTGCCAGCAACATAATTTGGACAGGCCGGAACACTGAAGCTTTCTTT
-,few,TRBJ1-5,TRBV29-1,CSVETGGNQPQHF,TGCAGCGTTGAAACGGGGGGCAATCAGCCCCAGCATTTT
-,-,TRBJ1-3,TRBV7-9,CASTVPGGSSGNTIYF,TGTGCCAGCACCGTCCCCGGGGGGTCCTCCGGAAACACCATATATTTT
-,-,TRBJ2-7,TRBV5-5,CASSLAGTHYYEQYF,TGTGCCAGCAGCTTGGCAGGGACCCACTACTACGAGCAGTACTTC
-,-,TRBJ1-5,TRBV2,CASSPGPRGGQPQHF,TGTGCCAGCAGCCCGGGGCCAAGGGGCGGGCAGCCCCAGCATTTT
-,few,TRBJ1-2,TRBV10-3,CAISESIEGRHGYTF,TGTGCCATCAGTGAGTCGATCGAGGGGCGGCATGGCTACACCTTC
-,many,TRBJ2-2,TRBV27,CASTPQGHNTGELFF,TGTGCCAGCACCCCTCAGGGACACAACACCGGGGAGCTGTTTTTT
-,-,TRBJ1-1,TRBV7-9,CASSLGGTLGGAFF,TGTGCCAGCAGCTTAGGGGGGACCCTCGGGGGAGCTTTCTTT
-,-,TRBJ2-1,TRBV6-2/TRBV6-3,CASSYVLGDQFF,TGTGCCAGCAGTTACGTCCTTGGTGATCAGTTCTTC
-,many,TRBJ2-1,TRBV11-1,CASQAALYNEQFF,TGTGCCTCCCAGGCGGCCTTATACAATGAGCAGTTCTTC